This passage covers 21 T cell receptor beta chains from one sample sequenced in a study of response to subunit inactivated influenza vaccine. TCRdb reprocessed the RT-PCR reads via MiXCR and lists one record per CDR3 protein. The table records approximately 680,000 distinct CDR3 sequences, 15% to 19% of them present only once. The sample here was PBMCs from blood, taken roughly 13 days after vaccination. The origin of the receptors is a man between 50 and 59 years old who received an inactivated influenza vaccine.

There are many counts of this clonotype. The V call is TRBV7-8, the J call TRBJ1-4; 9 bases are a match to TRBD1. The V gene's germline CDR1 is SGHVS and CDR2 FQNEAQ. This CDR3 spans 17 amino acids. Trimming cost V 1 base and J 4 bases; bases outside gene matches: 7. DNA of the CDR3: TGTGCCAGCAGCTTAGGGAACAGGGGGCGTAGTAATGAAAAACTGTTTTTT. Its translation is CASSLGNRGRSNEKLFF. The full variable domain, with the rest looked up from reference TRBV7-8 and TRBJ1-4, is GAGVSQSPRYKVAKRGQDVALRCDPISGHVSLFWYQQALGQGPEFLTYFQNEAQLDKSGLPSDRFFAERPEGSVSTLKIQRTQQEDSAVYLCASSLGNRGRSNEKLFFGSGTQLSVL.

The chain joins TRBV2 to TRBJ2-5; no firm D call. Germline CDR1 reads SNHLY; CDR2 reads FYNNEI. CDR3 length: 12 residues. V was shortened by 4 bases and J by 4 bases, with 7 bases between the two germline ends. In DNA, the CDR3 is TGTGCCAGCAGTGCGGAGCGAGAGACCCAGTACTTC. Amino acids: CASSAERETQYF.

This clonotype was seen a handful of times. The rearrangement uses TRBV7-2 and TRBJ1-1, with D possibly TRBD1 on 6 matching bases. CDR3 length: 15 residues. In germline, CDR1 is SGHTA, CDR2 FQGNSA. V lost 5 bases and J 2 bases, leaving 15 bases between the germline ends. CDR3 in DNA: TGTGCCAGCAGCATGAGGGGGGGAGGTAACACTGAAGCTTTCTTT. Its translation: CASSMRGGGNTEAFF.

V gene TRBV5-5 combines with J gene TRBJ2-1; D is possibly TRBD1 or TRBD2 (5 bases each). The CDR3 is 15 residues long. Germline lookup yields CDR1 SGHKS and CDR2 YYEKEE (reference sequence). V was clipped by 4 bases and J by 6 bases, with 17 bases between them. In nucleotides, the CDR3 is TGTGCCAGCAGCCTACGGGACCTCCCCCCCAATGAGCAGTTCTTC. It codes for CASSLRDLPPNEQFF. The variable domain in full, with the rest retrieved from reference TRBV5-5 and TRBJ2-1, is DAGVTQSPTHLIKTRGQQVTLRCSPISGHKSVSWYQQVLGQGPQFIFQYYEKEERGRGNFPDRFSARQFPNYSSELNVNALLLGDSALYLCASSLRDLPPNEQFFGPGTRLTVL.

This clonotype was seen more than once but under ten times. The J gene is TRBJ2-2, the V gene TRBV5-4; 11 bases are shared with TRBD2. Germline V gives CDR1 SGHNT, CDR2 YYREEE (reference sequence). CDR3 length: 17 residues. V shed 1 base and J 5 bases; nucleotides not matched to a gene: 7. The CDR3 nucleotides are TGTGCCAGCAGCTTGCTTCTGACTAGCGGGGCAACCGGGGAGCTGTTTTTT. It encodes CASSLLLTSGATGELFF.

The rearrangement uses TRBV15 and TRBJ2-7; D remains unclear. V lost 3 bases and J lost 8, with 11 bases in between. The CDR3 consists of 12 residues. The germline V gene encodes CDR1 LNHNV and CDR2 YYDKDF (reference sequence). The CDR3: CATSRNLLQQYF. The CDR3 nucleotides read TGTGCCACCAGCAGGAACCTCTTGCAGCAGTACTTC.

The rearrangement joins TRBV7-2 to TRBJ2-3; TRBD2 matches at 15 bases. This CDR3 is built from 17 residues. V lost 5 bases and J lost 3; bases outside the gene matches: 6. Germline V gives CDR1 SGHTA, CDR2 FQGNSA. The CDR3, as DNA: TGTGCCAGCAGCCCCAGGACTAGCGGGAGGGGTACAGATACGCAGTATTTT. Residues: CASSPRTSGRGTDTQYF.

This clonotype was seen a few times. The DNA of the CDR3 is TGCGCCAGCGCCAGACGGGGCGGGAGCACAGATACGCAGTATTTT. Protein: CASARRGGSTDTQYF. The V gene is TRBV10-1, the J gene TRBJ2-3; either TRBD1 or TRBD2 may fit D (5 bases each). Germline-derived CDR1 and CDR2 are WNHNN and SYGVQD (reference sequence). V lost 8 bases to trimming and J lost 0 bases, with 15 bases between them. The CDR3 consists of 15 residues.

This clonotype was picked up a small number of times. The V gene is TRBV4-3, the J gene TRBJ2-3, with 7 nucleotides matching TRBD1. The CDR3 length is 17 residues. J lost 0 bases, V lost 1 base, and 7 bases had no gene match. Germline CDR1 is LGHNA and CDR2 is YSLEER. The CDR3: CASSQGTGYASTDTQYF. The CDR3, as DNA: TGCGCCAGCAGCCAAGGGACAGGATATGCTAGCACAGATACGCAGTATTTT.

The chain couples TRBV6-2 or TRBV6-3 to TRBJ2-1; a weak D match, TRBD2 (5 bases). In germline, CDR1 is MNHEY, CDR2 SVGEGT. The CDR3 is 14 residues long. V lost 7 bases to trimming and J lost 6 bases, with 16 bases between them. As DNA, the CDR3 is TGTGCCAGCATCCCGAGAGGGATGGGCAATGAGCAGTTCTTC. Residues: CASIPRGMGNEQFF.

The rearrangement links TRBV25-1 to TRBJ1-2, with TRBD1 identical over 10 bases. Trimming at V came to 1 base and at J to 8 bases, leaving 16 bases not matched to a gene. The germline V gene encodes CDR1 MGHDK and CDR2 SYGVNS. CDR3 length: 18 amino acids. In DNA form, the CDR3 reads TGTGCCAGCAGTGAATTCCAAGCCCATCCCGGACAGGGGGACGGCTACACCTTC. Amino acids: CASSEFQAHPGQGDGYTF.

The chain has TRBV24-1 and TRBJ2-1; D might be TRBD1 (7 bases). Between the trimmed V and J ends, which lost 4 bases and 5 bases, there was a span of 14 bases. CDR3 length: 15 amino acids. Germline-derived CDR1 and CDR2 are KGHDR and SFDVKD. The CDR3 is CATSEVRGDHNEQFF. The CDR3 DNA follows: TGTGCCACCAGTGAAGTCAGGGGGGACCACAATGAGCAGTTCTTC.

The chain couples TRBV28 to TRBJ2-2; D is perhaps TRBD2 (6 bases). Trimming cost V 5 bases and J 5 bases, with 15 bases left between them. The germline V gene has CDR1 MDHEN and CDR2 SYDVKM. The CDR3 is made up of 15 amino acids. CDR3 amino acids: CASSLLREKTGELFF. The CDR3 nucleotides are TGTGCCAGCAGTCTGCTCCGGGAGAAAACCGGGGAGCTGTTTTTT.

The chain joins TRBV4-2 to TRBJ2-1, with D tentatively TRBD2 (6 bases). The germline V gene encodes CDR1 LGHNA and CDR2 YNFKEQ. V lost 0 bases to trimming and J lost 3 bases, with 15 bases between them. There are 17 residues in the CDR3. CDR3 sequence: CASSQDIAEGYYNEQFF. In DNA, the CDR3 is TGTGCCAGCAGCCAAGATATCGCGGAGGGGTACTACAATGAGCAGTTCTTC.

This clonotype was seen only once. The genes are TRBV11-1 and TRBJ2-3; weak D call: TRBD1 (6 bases). The ends were cut back, 7 bases at V and 2 bases at J, with 13 bases in the middle. This CDR3 comprises 14 residues. Germline-derived CDR1 and CDR2 are SGHAT and FQDESV (reference sequence). CDR3 region: CASTVRGSTDTQYF. In DNA form, the CDR3 reads TGTGCCAGCACCGTCAGGGGCTCCACAGATACGCAGTATTTT.

The chain is built from TRBV11-2 and TRBJ2-7; D perhaps matches TRBD2 (6 bases). There are 12 residues in the CDR3. V was cut by 5 bases and J by 6 bases, with 11 bases left in between. Germline V gives CDR1 SGHAT, CDR2 FQNNGV. CDR3 sequence (DNA): TGTGCCAGCAGCCCCGGGAGCCTCGAGCAGTACTTC. This sequence encodes CASSPGSLEQYF. Variable domain in full (rest from reference TRBV11-2 and TRBJ2-7): EAGVAQSPRYKIIEKRQSVAFWCNPISGHATLYWYQQILGQGPKLLIQFQNNGVVDDSQLPKDRFSAERLKGVDSTLKIQPAKLEDSAVYLCASSPGSLEQYFGPGTRLTVT.

The V and J genes are TRBV15 and TRBJ1-5, with 7 positions matching TRBD1. Trimming took 6 bases from V and 5 from J; bases not matched to a gene: 7. CDR1 LNHNV and CDR2 YYDKDF come from the germline V gene (reference sequence). CDR3 size: 14 residues. This CDR3 is CATRADRADQPQHF. DNA for the CDR3: TGTGCCACCAGGGCTGACAGGGCAGATCAGCCCCAGCATTTT.

The rearrangement joins TRBV27 to TRBJ1-6, with 7 positions matching TRBD1. Germline lookup yields CDR1 MNHEY and CDR2 SMNVEV (reference sequence). Germline trimming cut 2 bases from V and 9 bases from J; bases unmatched to any gene: 7. The CDR3 is made up of 15 amino acids. The CDR3 DNA reads TGTGCCAGCAGTTTAGGTGCTGGGACAGCTTCACCCCTCCACTTT. Translated: CASSLGAGTASPLHF.

The chain employs TRBV5-1 and TRBJ2-1; the D gene is possibly TRBD2 (6 bases). The CDR3 is made up of 15 amino acids. V was cut by 2 bases and J by 0 bases, with 9 bases left in between. Germline loops: CDR1 SGHRS, CDR2 YFSETQ. The CDR3 DNA reads TGCGCCAGCAGCTTTACTAGCAGCTCCTACAATGAGCAGTTCTTC. As protein: CASSFTSSSYNEQFF.

This chain uses TRBV7-7 with TRBJ2-2, with 12 positions matching TRBD1. This CDR3 spans 16 amino acids. V shed 5 bases, J shed 5 bases, and the junction held 6 bases outside the gene matches. Per the germline V gene, CDR1 is SSHAT and CDR2 is FNYEAQ (reference sequence). The DNA of the CDR3 is TGTGCCAGCAGCACCGGGACAGGGGGCGGTACCGGGGAGCTGTTTTTT. As protein: CASSTGTGGGTGELFF.

The chain joins TRBV2 to TRBJ2-7; D perhaps matches TRBD2 (5 bases). The V end lost 5 bases, the J end lost 7 bases, and 18 bases lay between the germline ends. The CDR3 runs to 14 residues. CDR1 and CDR2 (germline): SNHLY, FYNNEI. The CDR3 loop reads CASSRTGPPGEQYF. Written as DNA, the CDR3 is TGTGCCAGCAGTCGGACTGGCCCGCCCGGGGAGCAGTACTTC.